These 8 T cell receptor beta chains came from one sample sequenced in a study of blood T cell repertoires in COVID-19 (TCRdb year 2020). Receptors were amplified or captured by the immunoSEQ multiplex PCR assay. Held by TCRdb, this immuneACCESS table contains in-frame sequences only and omits some clones. Under half of the omission traces to an unresolved V gene where checked; the cause of the rest is unknown. The sample yields about 400,000 clones; approximately 87% were counted once. The leading ten clones occupy over 0.9% of the sample. The specimen sequenced was PBMCs or T cells enriched from blood (not recorded which). All receptors come from a woman aged 25 to 39 with acute COVID-19.

The chain recombines TRBV4-1 with TRBJ2-3, with D perhaps matching TRBD1 (6 bases). Germline-derived CDR1 and CDR2 are MGHRA and YSYEKL. The V end lost 4 bases, the J end lost 1 base, and 9 bases lay between the germline ends. The CDR3 is 14 amino acids. CDR3 residues: CASSLNRGTDTQYF. DNA for the CDR3: TGCGCCAGCAGCCTGAACAGGGGCACAGATACGCAGTATTTT.

V and J are TRBV7-9 and TRBJ2-1, with TRBD2 identical over 9 bases. Germline V CDR1 and CDR2: SEHNR, FQNEAQ (reference sequence). The CDR3 is 18 amino acids. With 5 bases clipped from V and 3 bases from J, the junction kept 14 bases outside the gene matches. The CDR3, as DNA: TGTGCCAGCAGCAATAGCGGGGGCCTCACCTCAGACTACAATGAGCAGTTCTTC. Translated: CASSNSGGLTSDYNEQFF.

The chain links TRBV7-3 to TRBJ2-2; no reliable D call. Germline-derived CDR1 and CDR2 are SGHTA and FQGTGA. CDR3 length: 14 residues. With 5 bases removed from V and 6 bases from J, the gap between germline ends came to 13 bases. The CDR3 coding sequence is TGTGCCAGCAGCGCCGATCCTGGGCCCGGGGAGCTGTTTTTT. Translating gives CASSADPGPGELFF.

This chain connects TRBV30 to TRBJ1-1, with D unresolved. The CDR3 contains 13 residues. Germline V gives CDR1 GTSNPN, CDR2 SVGIG (reference sequence). V dropped 0 bases and J dropped 4 bases, with 9 bases sitting between them. The CDR3 loop reads CAWSVPRGTEAFF. DNA for the CDR3: TGTGCCTGGAGTGTACCTCGGGGCACTGAAGCTTTCTTT.

The rearrangement joins TRBV5-4 to TRBJ1-2; tentatively, D is TRBD1 (5 bases). The CDR3 has 14 amino acids. CDR1 and CDR2 (germline): SGHNT, YYREEE (reference sequence). Deletions cut 0 bases from V and 4 bases from J, with 10 bases between. The CDR3 DNA reads as TGTGCCAGCAGCTTGGGGACACGACCCTATGGCTACACCTTC. The encoded protein is CASSLGTRPYGYTF.

This clone occurred a few times. This chain joins TRBV6-5 and TRBJ1-6, with TRBD1 matching 11 bases. From germline, CDR1 is MNHEY and CDR2 SVGAGI. V lost 10 bases, J lost 11 bases, and 7 bases stayed unmatched. The CDR3 runs to 13 residues. The CDR3 loop reads CATRDRGSAPLHF. The CDR3 DNA reads as TGTGCCACAAGGGACAGGGGGTCGGCACCCCTCCACTTT.

This clone came up a few times. The chain employs TRBV19 and TRBJ2-5, with 9 bases aligning to TRBD2. The V gene end was trimmed by 5 bases and the J gene end by 7 bases; junction bases not matched to a gene: 11. The V gene's germline CDR1 is LNHDA and CDR2 SQIVND (reference sequence). The CDR3 spans 15 residues. CDR3 DNA: TGTGCCAGTAGTTCACATAGCGGGGGCAAGGTGACCCAGTACTTC. It codes for CASSSHSGGKVTQYF.

The rearrangement joins TRBV5-3 to TRBJ2-7; D is ambiguous. TRBV5-3 is noted as an ORF with a role that remains uncertain. The CDR3 is 15 residues long. Trimming left V 0 bases short and J 2 bases short, with 12 bases between. CDR3 loop: CARSLAPHKPYEQYF. DNA for the CDR3: TGTGCCAGAAGCTTGGCCCCACATAAACCCTACGAGCAGTACTTC.